Listed below are T cell receptor beta chains from one sample, sequenced in a study of control samples from healthy donors and cancer patients. Sequenced by immunoSEQ multiplex PCR; TCRdb stores in-frame clones only, minus some. The sample has about 110,000 clones, 80% to 90% seen once. The sample consisted of blood. Receptors originate from a woman in her forties or fifties in good health. CDR3s leave out the opening cysteine and the closing phenylalanine or tryptophan.

V gene: TRBV19
CDR3 protein: ATKTNYGYT

V gene: TRBV19
CDR3 protein: ASTSLGTDTQY

V gene: TRBV7-8
CDR3 protein: ASSVNTGGSLSPLH

V gene: TRBV9
CDR3 protein: ASSVEGGWGYT

V gene: TRBV27
CDR3 protein: ASSLIAGDTQH

V gene: TRBV6-1
CDR3 protein: ASSAGTSGLSYEQY

V gene: TRBV3-1/TRBV3-2
CDR3 protein: ASSQEPVMRTEAF

V gene: TRBV4-3
CDR3 protein: ASSQGQGYWTGELF

V gene: TRBV6-6
CDR3 protein: ASSYVAGGQADTQY

V gene: TRBV18
CDR3 protein: ASSPGLENTGELF

V gene: TRBV4-3
CDR3 protein: ASSEDRGGETQY

V gene: TRBV21-1
CDR3 protein: ASSQGDQPQH

V gene: TRBV7-3
CDR3 protein: ASSANTGELF

V gene: TRBV14
CDR3 protein: ASSQVPPRDTQY

V gene: TRBV28
CDR3 protein: ASSLSPRADTQY

V gene: TRBV25-1
CDR3 protein: ASSVQETQY

V gene: TRBV15
CDR3 protein: ATSRGWGDSDGYT

V gene: TRBV20-1
CDR3 protein: SASRASGNTDTQY

V gene: TRBV19
CDR3 protein: ASRREATYNEQF

V gene: TRBV2
CDR3 protein: ASSVGMSNQPQH

V gene: TRBV7-2
CDR3 protein: ASSPDGNDYGYT

V gene: TRBV5-1
CDR3 protein: ASSPGGAKNIQY

V gene: TRBV30
CDR3 protein: AWRNYVQTGYMNTEAF

V gene: TRBV6-5
CDR3 protein: ASSYGTANTGELF

V gene: TRBV18
CDR3 protein: ASSTGTGGTKYT

V gene: TRBV6-5
CDR3 protein: ASKRKRDSTDTQY

V gene: TRBV5-1
CDR3 protein: ASSSRDRQY

V gene: TRBV6-2/TRBV6-3
CDR3 protein: ASRPDTDNEQF

V gene: TRBV27
CDR3 protein: ASMFTGYGGYT

V gene: TRBV6-2/TRBV6-3
CDR3 protein: ASSPYGTGAKNIQY

V gene: TRBV7-9
CDR3 protein: ASSLVQGIAYEQY

V gene: TRBV5-6
CDR3 protein: ASSSTSGGANTGELF

V gene: TRBV2
CDR3 protein: ASSEGQGAPEAF

V gene: TRBV5-1
CDR3 protein: ASSFSGGAYEQY

V gene: TRBV2
CDR3 protein: ASSEGRTSGNTIY

V gene: TRBV14
CDR3 protein: ASSQHEITEAF

V gene: TRBV28
CDR3 protein: ASTRLAPYEQY

V gene: TRBV10-3
CDR3 protein: AISAGVADTQY

V gene: TRBV29-1
CDR3 protein: SASTQGWPEAF

V gene: TRBV5-6
CDR3 protein: ASSGQGAPNTGELF